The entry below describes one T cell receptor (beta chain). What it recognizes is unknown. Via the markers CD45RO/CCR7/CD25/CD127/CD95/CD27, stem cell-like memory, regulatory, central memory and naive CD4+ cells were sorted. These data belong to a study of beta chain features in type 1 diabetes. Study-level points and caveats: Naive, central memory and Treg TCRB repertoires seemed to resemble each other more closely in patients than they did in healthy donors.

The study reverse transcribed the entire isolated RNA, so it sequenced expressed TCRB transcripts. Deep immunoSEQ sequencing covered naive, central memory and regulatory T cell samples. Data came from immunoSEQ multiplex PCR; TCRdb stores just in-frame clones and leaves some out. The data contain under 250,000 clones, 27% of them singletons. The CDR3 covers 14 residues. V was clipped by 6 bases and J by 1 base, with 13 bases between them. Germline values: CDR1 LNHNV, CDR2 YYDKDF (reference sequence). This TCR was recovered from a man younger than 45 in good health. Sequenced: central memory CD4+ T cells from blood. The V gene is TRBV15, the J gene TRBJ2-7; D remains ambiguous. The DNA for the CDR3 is TGTGCCACCAGGATCCGGCAGGCGTCCTACGAGCAGTACTTC. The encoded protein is CATRIRQASYEQYF.